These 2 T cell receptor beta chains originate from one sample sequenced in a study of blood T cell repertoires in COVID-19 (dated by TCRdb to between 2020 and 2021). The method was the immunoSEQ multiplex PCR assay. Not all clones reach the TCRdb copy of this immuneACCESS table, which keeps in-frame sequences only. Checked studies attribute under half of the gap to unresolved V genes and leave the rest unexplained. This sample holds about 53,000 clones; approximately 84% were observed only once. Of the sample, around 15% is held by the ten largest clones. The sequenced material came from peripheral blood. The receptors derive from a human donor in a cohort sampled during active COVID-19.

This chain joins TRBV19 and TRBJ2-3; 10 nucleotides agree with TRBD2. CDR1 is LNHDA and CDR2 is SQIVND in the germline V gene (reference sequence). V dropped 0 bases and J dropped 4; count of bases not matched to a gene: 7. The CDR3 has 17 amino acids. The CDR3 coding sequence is TGTGCCAGTAGTATAGAGGGTAGCGGGGGGATCTCAGATACGCAGTATTTT. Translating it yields CASSIEGSGGISDTQYF. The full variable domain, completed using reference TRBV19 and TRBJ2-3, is DGGITQSPKYLFRKEGQNVTLSCEQNLNHDAMYWYRQDPGQGLRLIYYSQIVNDFQKGDIAEGYSVSREKKESFPLTVTSAQKNPTAFYLCASSIEGSGGISDTQYFGPGTRLTVL.

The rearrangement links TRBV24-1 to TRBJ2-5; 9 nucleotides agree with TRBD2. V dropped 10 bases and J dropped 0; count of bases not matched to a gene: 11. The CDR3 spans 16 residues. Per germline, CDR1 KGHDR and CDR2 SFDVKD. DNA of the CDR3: TGTGCCACGTCCCCTACCGGGACTAGCCACCAAGAGACCCAGTACTTC. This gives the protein CATSPTGTSHQETQYF.